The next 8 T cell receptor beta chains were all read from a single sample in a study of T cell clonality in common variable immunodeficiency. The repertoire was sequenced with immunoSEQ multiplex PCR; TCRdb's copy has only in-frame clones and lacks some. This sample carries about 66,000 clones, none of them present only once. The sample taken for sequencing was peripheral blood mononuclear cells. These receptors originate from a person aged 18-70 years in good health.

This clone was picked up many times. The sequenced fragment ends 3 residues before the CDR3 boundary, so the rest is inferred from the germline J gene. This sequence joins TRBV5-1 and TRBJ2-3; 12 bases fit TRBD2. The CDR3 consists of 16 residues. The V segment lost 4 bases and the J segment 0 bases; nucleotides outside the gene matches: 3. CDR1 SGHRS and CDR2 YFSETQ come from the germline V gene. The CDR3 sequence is CASSAGTSGSTDTQYF. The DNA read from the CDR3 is TGCGCCAGCAGCGCCGGGACTAGCGGGAGCACAGATACG.

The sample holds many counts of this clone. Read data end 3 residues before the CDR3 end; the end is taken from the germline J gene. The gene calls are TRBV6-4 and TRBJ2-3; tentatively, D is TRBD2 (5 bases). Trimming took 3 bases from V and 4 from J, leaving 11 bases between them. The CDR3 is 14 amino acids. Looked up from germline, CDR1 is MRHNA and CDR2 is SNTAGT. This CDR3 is CASSDNLAADTQYF. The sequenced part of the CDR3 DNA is TGTGCCAGCAGTGATAACCTAGCAGCAGATACG.

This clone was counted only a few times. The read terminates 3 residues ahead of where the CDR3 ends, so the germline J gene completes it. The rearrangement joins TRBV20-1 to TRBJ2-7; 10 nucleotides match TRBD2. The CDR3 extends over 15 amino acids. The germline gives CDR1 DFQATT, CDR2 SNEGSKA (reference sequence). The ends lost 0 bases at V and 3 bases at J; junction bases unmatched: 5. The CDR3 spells CSARDASGSDYEQYF. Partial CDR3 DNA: TGCAGTGCTAGAGATGCTAGCGGGAGCGACTACGAG.

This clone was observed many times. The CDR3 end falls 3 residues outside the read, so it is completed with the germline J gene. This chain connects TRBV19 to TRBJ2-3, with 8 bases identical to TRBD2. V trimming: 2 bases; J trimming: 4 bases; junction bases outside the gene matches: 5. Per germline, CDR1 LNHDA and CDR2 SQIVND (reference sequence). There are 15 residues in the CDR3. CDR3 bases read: TGTGCCAGTAGTATAAGCGGGAGCTTCGCAGATACG. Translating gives CASSISGSFADT. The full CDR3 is CASSISGSFADTQYF.

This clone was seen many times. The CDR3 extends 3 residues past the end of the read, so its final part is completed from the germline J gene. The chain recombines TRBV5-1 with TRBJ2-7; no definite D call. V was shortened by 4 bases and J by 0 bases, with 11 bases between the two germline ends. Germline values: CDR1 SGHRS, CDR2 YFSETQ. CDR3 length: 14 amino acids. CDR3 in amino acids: CASSPYQPSYEQYF. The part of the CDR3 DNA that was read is TGCGCCAGCAGCCCCTACCAACCCTCCTACGAG.

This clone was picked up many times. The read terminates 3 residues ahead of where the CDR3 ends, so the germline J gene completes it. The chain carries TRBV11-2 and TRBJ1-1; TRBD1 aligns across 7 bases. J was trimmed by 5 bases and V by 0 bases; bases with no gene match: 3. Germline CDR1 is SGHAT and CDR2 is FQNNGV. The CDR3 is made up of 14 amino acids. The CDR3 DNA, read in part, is TGTGCCAGCAGCTTAGAAGGGGGCGGGACTGAA. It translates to CASSLEGGGTE. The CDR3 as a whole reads CASSLEGGGTEAFF.

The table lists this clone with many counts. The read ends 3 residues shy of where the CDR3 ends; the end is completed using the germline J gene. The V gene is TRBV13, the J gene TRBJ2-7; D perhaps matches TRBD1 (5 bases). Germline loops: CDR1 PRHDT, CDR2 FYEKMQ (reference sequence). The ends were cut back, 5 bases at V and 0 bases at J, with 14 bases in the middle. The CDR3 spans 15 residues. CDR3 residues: CASSPQDTLSYEQYF. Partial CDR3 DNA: TGTGCCAGCAGCCCCCAGGACACCCTCTCCTACGAG. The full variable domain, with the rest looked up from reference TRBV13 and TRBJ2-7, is AAGVIQSPRHLIKEKRETATLKCYPIPRHDTVYWYQQGPGQDPQFLISFYEKMQSDKGSIPDRFSAQQFSDYHSELNMSSLELGDSALYFCASSPQDTLSYEQYFGPGTRLTVT.

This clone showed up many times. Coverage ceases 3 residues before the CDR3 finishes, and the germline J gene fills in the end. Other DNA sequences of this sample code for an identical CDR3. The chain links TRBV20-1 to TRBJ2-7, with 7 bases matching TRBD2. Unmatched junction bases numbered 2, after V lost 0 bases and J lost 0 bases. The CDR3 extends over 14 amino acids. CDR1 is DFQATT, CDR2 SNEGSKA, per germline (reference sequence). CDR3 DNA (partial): TGCAGTGCTAGAGAGGGCGGGAGCTCCTACGAG. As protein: CSAREGGSSYE. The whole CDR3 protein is CSAREGGSSYEQYF.